A selection of T cell receptor beta chains follows, all from one sample in a study of regulatory T cells in long-lasting Graves disease. TCRdb analysed the multiplex PCR reads with MiXCR anew, one entry per CDR3 protein. The sample includes about 660,000 distinct CDR3 sequences, 25% to 35% of them seen just once. This material consisted of peripheral blood mononuclear cells (PBMCs), taken when the disease was refractory, from a patient treated with antithyroid drugs. Receptor source: a female donor with Graves disease. CDR3s include the opening cysteine and the closing phenylalanine or tryptophan. D genes are given only for firm matches. Clone size is stated in some rows and not others, as once, few, many or a class when expanded.

abundance: .; j_gene: TRBJ2-5; v_gene: TRBV9; d_gene: TRBD2; CDR3nt: TGTGCCAGCAGCGCCCGGACTAGCGGAATTCAAGAGACCCAGTACTTC; CDR3aa: CASSARTSGIQETQYF
abundance: many; j_gene: TRBJ1-2; v_gene: TRBV12-3/TRBV12-4; d_gene: .; CDR3nt: TGTGCCAGCAGTTTGACTTGGTATGGCTACACCTTC; CDR3aa: CASSLTWYGYTF
abundance: .; j_gene: TRBJ2-7; v_gene: TRBV30; d_gene: .; CDR3nt: TGTGCCTGGAGTCATTCACAATCCTACGAGCAGTACTTC; CDR3aa: CAWSHSQSYEQYF
abundance: .; j_gene: TRBJ1-2; v_gene: TRBV13; d_gene: TRBD1; CDR3nt: TGTGCCAGCAGCCTCCTAACGCCAGGGGGCTATGGCTACACCTTC; CDR3aa: CASSLLTPGGYGYTF
abundance: .; j_gene: TRBJ1-4; v_gene: TRBV28; d_gene: TRBD1; CDR3nt: TGTGCCAGCAGTTTTTGGACAGGGGACAGTGAAAAACTGTTTTTT; CDR3aa: CASSFWTGDSEKLFF
abundance: many; j_gene: TRBJ2-5; v_gene: TRBV6-1; d_gene: TRBD2; CDR3nt: TGTGCCAGCACCGTGCTGACTAGCGGAGTTCAAGAGACCCAGTACTTC; CDR3aa: CASTVLTSGVQETQYF
abundance: once; j_gene: TRBJ1-2; v_gene: TRBV19; d_gene: .; CDR3nt: TGTGCCAGTAGATTGAAGGGCTATGGCTACACCTTC; CDR3aa: CASRLKGYGYTF
abundance: .; j_gene: TRBJ2-7; v_gene: TRBV6-2/TRBV6-3; d_gene: TRBD2; CDR3nt: TGTGCCAGCAGTCCCGGACTAGCGGGAGTCAGCGAGCAGTACTTC; CDR3aa: CASSPGLAGVSEQYF
abundance: few; j_gene: TRBJ1-1; v_gene: TRBV11-2; d_gene: .; CDR3nt: TGTGCCAGCAGCTTAAAGGGAATAAGGTTTATGAACACTGAAGCTTTCTTT; CDR3aa: CASSLKGIRFMNTEAFF
abundance: .; j_gene: TRBJ1-5; v_gene: TRBV28; d_gene: TRBD1; CDR3nt: TGTGCCAGCAGTTTATGGTCCGGGACAGGGAATCAGCCCCAGCATTTT; CDR3aa: CASSLWSGTGNQPQHF
abundance: many; j_gene: TRBJ1-2; v_gene: TRBV12-3/TRBV12-4; d_gene: TRBD1; CDR3nt: TGTGCCAGCAGCTTGCGGACAGGTTCCTATGGCTACACCTTC; CDR3aa: CASSLRTGSYGYTF
abundance: .; j_gene: TRBJ1-1; v_gene: TRBV6-1; d_gene: .; CDR3nt: TGTGCCAGCAGTCCCACGATCACTGAAGCTTTCTTT; CDR3aa: CASSPTITEAFF
abundance: many; j_gene: TRBJ2-7; v_gene: TRBV9; d_gene: .; CDR3nt: TGTGCCAGCAGCCGTGGACAAGCCTACGAGCAGTACTTC; CDR3aa: CASSRGQAYEQYF
abundance: .; j_gene: TRBJ1-5; v_gene: TRBV3-1; d_gene: .; CDR3nt: TGTGCCAGCAGCCAAGACTTAGGGGGGCGCAATCAGCCCCAGCATTTT; CDR3aa: CASSQDLGGRNQPQHF
abundance: few; j_gene: TRBJ2-7; v_gene: TRBV7-2; d_gene: TRBD2; CDR3nt: TGTGCCAGCAGCTTCCGTGGGAGGGGATCCTACGAGCAGTACTTC; CDR3aa: CASSFRGRGSYEQYF
abundance: .; j_gene: TRBJ1-5; v_gene: TRBV7-9; d_gene: TRBD1; CDR3nt: TGTGCCAGCAGCTTGACAGGGGAGGGCAATCAGCCCCAGCATTTT; CDR3aa: CASSLTGEGNQPQHF
abundance: .; j_gene: TRBJ2-1; v_gene: TRBV6-1; d_gene: TRBD2; CDR3nt: TGTGCCATCAAGACTAGCGGGAGTTACAATGAGCAGTTCTTC; CDR3aa: CAIKTSGSYNEQFF
abundance: .; j_gene: TRBJ1-2; v_gene: TRBV14; d_gene: TRBD1; CDR3nt: TGTGCCAGCAGCCAGACAGGGCGGTGGTTCGGCTACACCTTC; CDR3aa: CASSQTGRWFGYTF
abundance: many; j_gene: TRBJ1-1; v_gene: TRBV11-2; d_gene: .; CDR3nt: TGTGCCAGCAGCTTAAGTACGGGGGCGACTGAAGCTTTCTTT; CDR3aa: CASSLSTGATEAFF
abundance: .; j_gene: TRBJ2-7; v_gene: TRBV7-9; d_gene: TRBD1; CDR3nt: TGTGCCAGCAGCCATCCCCGAGACAGGGGAAGCTACGAGCAGTACTTC; CDR3aa: CASSHPRDRGSYEQYF
abundance: few; j_gene: TRBJ1-2; v_gene: TRBV9; d_gene: .; CDR3nt: TGTGCCAGCAGCGCCACGACACAAGACTATGGCTACACCTTC; CDR3aa: CASSATTQDYGYTF
abundance: many; j_gene: TRBJ1-1; v_gene: TRBV2; d_gene: TRBD1; CDR3nt: TGTGCCAGCAGTGCGGACAGGCACACTGAAGCTTTCTTT; CDR3aa: CASSADRHTEAFF